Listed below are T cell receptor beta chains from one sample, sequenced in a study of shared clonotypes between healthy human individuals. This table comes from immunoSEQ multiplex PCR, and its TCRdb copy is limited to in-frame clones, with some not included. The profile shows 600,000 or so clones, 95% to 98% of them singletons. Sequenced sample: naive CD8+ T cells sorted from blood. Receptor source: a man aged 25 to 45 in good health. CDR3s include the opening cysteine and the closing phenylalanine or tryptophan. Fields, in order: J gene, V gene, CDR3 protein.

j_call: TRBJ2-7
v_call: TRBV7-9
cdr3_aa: CASSLPPGQTYEQYF

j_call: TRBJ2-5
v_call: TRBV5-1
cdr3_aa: CASSSPSGETQYF

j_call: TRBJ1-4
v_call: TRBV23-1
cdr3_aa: CASSPIKEGVREKLFF

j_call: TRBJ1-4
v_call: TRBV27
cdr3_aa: CASSPVGDEKLFF

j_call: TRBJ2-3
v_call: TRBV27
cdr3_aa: CASSPRAGGSTDTQYF

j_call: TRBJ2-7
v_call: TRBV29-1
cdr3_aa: CSVERRSYEQYF

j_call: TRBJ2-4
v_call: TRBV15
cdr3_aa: CATSRDRAKNIQYF

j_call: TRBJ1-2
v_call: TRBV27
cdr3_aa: CASSLSYRYGYTF

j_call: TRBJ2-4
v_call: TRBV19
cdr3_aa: CASSIRTGLAKNIQYF

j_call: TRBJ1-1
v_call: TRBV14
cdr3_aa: CASSQGQGFKGTEAFF

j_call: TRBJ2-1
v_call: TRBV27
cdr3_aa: CASSFSLAPYNEQFF

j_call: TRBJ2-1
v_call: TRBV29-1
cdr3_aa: CSAYGTVSNEQFF

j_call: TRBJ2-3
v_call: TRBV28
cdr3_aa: CASNASGSKVDTQYF

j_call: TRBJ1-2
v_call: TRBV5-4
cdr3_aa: CASSSQGSYGYTF

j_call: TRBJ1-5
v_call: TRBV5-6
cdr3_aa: CASSSRGQGIGNQPQHF

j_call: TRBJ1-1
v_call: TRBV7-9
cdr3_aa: CASSLVGGTVSTEAFF

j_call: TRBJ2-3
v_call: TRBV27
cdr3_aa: CASSASPSVLTQYF

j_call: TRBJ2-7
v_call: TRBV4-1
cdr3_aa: CASSQENTGSYYEQYF

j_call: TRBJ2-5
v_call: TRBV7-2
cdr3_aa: CASSPAERGETQYF

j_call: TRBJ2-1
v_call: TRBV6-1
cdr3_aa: CASSEGASSYNEQFF

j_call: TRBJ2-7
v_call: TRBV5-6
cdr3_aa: CASSVLSGEQYF

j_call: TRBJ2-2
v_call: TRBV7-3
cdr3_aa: CASSFSGGSMWRSGELFF

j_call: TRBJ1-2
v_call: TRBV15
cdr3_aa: CATSRKPGENLPGQGAGYGYTF

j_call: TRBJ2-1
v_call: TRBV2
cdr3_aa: CATPGTGNEQFF